A single T cell receptor beta chain is shown here with its context. CDR3 length: 16 residues. Germline V gives CDR1 SGHTA, CDR2 FQGTGA. Germline trimming cut 5 bases from V and 2 bases from J; bases unmatched to any gene: 4. This record comes from a study of blood T cell repertoires in COVID-19. At the level of the study: There were acute and convalescent COVID-19 samples, and they came from the United States, Italy and Spain.

Under the authors' procedure: Scientists estimated how many nucleated cells there were by amplifying reference gene primers. Clones were read by immunoSEQ multiplex PCR, and TCRdb kept only the in-frame ones, dropping some. That table gives V, J and clone size, and the DNA gave D and trimming. The table lists some 220,000 clones, approximately 82% of them singletons, with roughly 8.7% in the top ten. The chain recombines TRBV7-3 with TRBJ2-6; 9 bases are shared with TRBD1. What was sequenced was peripheral blood. This clonotype was sampled from a man aged 45-65 years with active or convalescent COVID-19. The CDR3 nucleotides read TGTGCCAGCAGCAACCGGGACAGGGCTGGGGCCAACGTCCTGACTTTC. As protein: CASSNRDRAGANVLTF.